Listed below are T cell receptor beta chains from one sample, sequenced in a study of immune characterization of retroperitoneal liposarcoma. A single record per CDR3 protein comes from TCRdb applying MiXCR to the PCR reads. Here the sample spans about 6,600 distinct CDR3 sequences, around 30% being singletons. Sequenced material: tumor tissue. The receptors stem from a female donor with retroperitoneal liposarcoma. Each CDR3 is given with its conserved first and last residue. Each record gives: CDR3 protein, CDR3 DNA, D gene, clone size, J gene, V gene. The D gene is left open where the match is weak. The size entry is marked missing in some rows and otherwise reads once, few, many or a size class.

cdr3_aa: CASTRTTDTQYF; cdr3_nt: TGTGCCAGCACCCGAACCACAGATACGCAGTATTTT; d_call: NA; clone_size: few; j_call: TRBJ2-3; v_call: TRBV18
cdr3_aa: CASSPRPTRPLNTEAFF; cdr3_nt: TGTGCCAGCAGCCCAAGACCGACGAGACCATTGAACACTGAAGCTTTCTTT; d_call: NA; clone_size: NA; j_call: TRBJ1-1; v_call: TRBV7-8
cdr3_aa: CASSYGWGGSTNEKLFF; cdr3_nt: TGTGCCAGCAGTTACGGTTGGGGAGGGTCAACTAATGAAAAACTGTTTTTT; d_call: NA; clone_size: many; j_call: TRBJ1-4; v_call: TRBV6-6
cdr3_aa: CASSEERSDEQFF; cdr3_nt: TGTGCCAGCAGTGAGGAGAGGTCCGATGAGCAGTTCTTC; d_call: NA; clone_size: few; j_call: TRBJ2-1; v_call: TRBV6-1
cdr3_aa: CASRPAGTSGKGSYNEQFF; cdr3_nt: TGTGCCAGCAGACCGGCCGGGACTAGCGGTAAGGGGTCCTACAATGAGCAGTTCTTC; d_call: TRBD2; clone_size: NA; j_call: TRBJ2-1; v_call: TRBV6-1
cdr3_aa: CASSPLGSSYNEQFF; cdr3_nt: TGTGCCAGCAGTCCACTAGGTAGCTCCTACAATGAGCAGTTCTTC; d_call: NA; clone_size: NA; j_call: TRBJ2-1; v_call: TRBV12-3/TRBV12-4
cdr3_aa: CASSSRAEADTQYF; cdr3_nt: TGTGCCAGCAGCTCGCGAGCGGAGGCAGATACGCAGTATTTT; d_call: NA; clone_size: once; j_call: TRBJ2-3; v_call: TRBV11-1
cdr3_aa: CASSQSTGAYGYTF; cdr3_nt: TGTGCCAGCAGCCAGTCGACAGGGGCGTATGGCTACACCTTC; d_call: TRBD1; clone_size: NA; j_call: TRBJ1-2; v_call: TRBV7-8
cdr3_aa: CASSLGSINTEAFF; cdr3_nt: TGTGCCAGCAGCTTGGGAAGCATCAACACTGAAGCTTTCTTT; d_call: NA; clone_size: NA; j_call: TRBJ1-1; v_call: TRBV5-4
cdr3_aa: CASSAAAGGPQTQYF; cdr3_nt: TGTGCCAGCAGCGCGGCAGCGGGGGGGCCCCAGACCCAGTACTTC; d_call: TRBD2; clone_size: once; j_call: TRBJ2-5; v_call: TRBV7-2
cdr3_aa: CSAREAGQGGNTEAFF; cdr3_nt: TGCAGTGCTAGAGAGGCGGGGCAGGGAGGGAACACTGAAGCTTTCTTT; d_call: NA; clone_size: few; j_call: TRBJ1-1; v_call: TRBV20-1
cdr3_aa: CASSLSPNTYTEPFF; cdr3_nt: TGTGCCAGCAGCTTAAGCCCGAACACCTACACTGAGCCGTTCTTC; d_call: NA; clone_size: NA; j_call: TRBJ2-5; v_call: TRBV7-3
cdr3_aa: CASSYYQVNTEAFF; cdr3_nt: TGTGCCAGCAGCTATTACCAGGTGAACACTGAAGCTTTCTTT; d_call: NA; clone_size: NA; j_call: TRBJ1-1; v_call: TRBV5-4
cdr3_aa: CASSYSPDTEAFF; cdr3_nt: TGTGCCAGCAGTTACTCTCCCGACACTGAAGCTTTCTTT; d_call: NA; clone_size: NA; j_call: TRBJ1-1; v_call: TRBV6-6
cdr3_aa: CASSPYLSAEQYF; cdr3_nt: TGTGCCAGCAGTCCATACCTCTCGGCCGAGCAGTACTTC; d_call: NA; clone_size: NA; j_call: TRBJ2-7; v_call: TRBV27
cdr3_aa: CASSPIGTEETQFF; cdr3_nt: TGTGCCAGCAGTCCGATTGGGACAGAAGAGACCCAGTTCTTC; d_call: TRBD1; clone_size: medium-sized; j_call: TRBJ2-1; v_call: TRBV6-6
cdr3_aa: CASSETPAQEGEQFF; cdr3_nt: TGTGCCAGCAGTGAAACGCCCGCGCAAGAGGGTGAGCAGTTCTTC; d_call: NA; clone_size: NA; j_call: TRBJ2-1; v_call: TRBV6-1
cdr3_aa: CASSTTSGGSTDTQYF; cdr3_nt: TGTGCCAGCAGTACCACTAGCGGGGGCAGCACAGATACGCAGTATTTT; d_call: TRBD2; clone_size: once; j_call: TRBJ2-3; v_call: TRBV12-3/TRBV12-4
cdr3_aa: CASSLDSNSPLHF; cdr3_nt: TGCGCCAGCAGCTTGGACAGTAATTCACCCCTCCACTTT; d_call: NA; clone_size: few; j_call: TRBJ1-6; v_call: TRBV5-1
cdr3_aa: CASTRQGQGDTDTQYF; cdr3_nt: TGCGCCAGCACCCGTCAGGGACAGGGAGACACAGATACGCAGTATTTT; d_call: TRBD1; clone_size: NA; j_call: TRBJ2-3; v_call: TRBV5-1
cdr3_aa: CAISATSELSTDTQYF; cdr3_nt: TGTGCCATCAGTGCGACTAGCGAACTTAGCACAGATACGCAGTATTTT; d_call: TRBD2; clone_size: many; j_call: TRBJ2-3; v_call: TRBV10-3
cdr3_aa: CASSLSVYNEQFF; cdr3_nt: TGTGCCAGCAGCTTGTCAGTGTACAATGAGCAGTTCTTC; d_call: NA; clone_size: large; j_call: TRBJ2-1; v_call: TRBV7-3
cdr3_aa: CASSSNLGETQFF; cdr3_nt: TGTGCCAGCAGCTCAAACCTAGGGGAGACCCAGTTCTTC; d_call: NA; clone_size: medium-sized; j_call: TRBJ2-1; v_call: TRBV7-6
cdr3_aa: CASSPVSGSGNEQFF; cdr3_nt: TGTGCCAGCAGCCCCGTTAGCGGGAGTGGGAATGAGCAGTTCTTC; d_call: TRBD2; clone_size: many; j_call: TRBJ2-1; v_call: TRBV28